This TCR beta chain was found in a study of cytomegalovirus exposure and HLA in healthy donors. Looking at the study overall: Earlier, some 200 million T cells were analyzed, and approximately 110 million unique TCR beta sequences were found among them. Study-level findings and limits: In an earlier analysis, in about 530 donors, most V segments appeared productive either ~87% or ~30% of the time. Later analysis identified a missense DCLRE1C variant that was linked to TCR beta V- and J-gene trimming. Sequencing depth across donors, presence/absence analyses assumed, was roughly uniform.

Trimming at V came to 3 bases and at J to 8 bases, leaving 4 bases not matched to a gene. Germline V lookup: CDR1 SGHRS, CDR2 YFSETQ. The CDR3 is 13 amino acids. Primers: 60 Vbeta forward and 13 Jbeta reverse. Here immunoSEQ multiplex PCR was the method, and the copy in TCRdb shows in-frame clones only, minus some. The sample holds tens of thousands of clones, about 90% seen once. Regarding this clone: Its target is unknown.

The specimen sequenced was PBMCs. The J gene is TRBJ1-2, the V gene TRBV5-1, with 10 positions matching TRBD1. The clonotype was recovered from a woman in her thirties or forties in good health and CMV-seropositive. For the CDR3, the DNA is TGCGCCAGCAGCTACGGGACAGGGGAAGGCTACACCTTC. This codes for CASSYGTGEGYTF.